These 15 T cell receptor beta chains came from one sample sequenced in a study of beta chain features in type 1 diabetes. The authors reverse transcribed all of the isolated RNA, so sequencing captured expressed TCRB transcripts. Profiled with immunoSEQ multiplex PCR; TCRdb holds only in-frame clones, not every one. The data contain about 230,000 clones, around 10% of them singletons. The sequencing sample was made of naive CD4+ T cells from blood. The receptors stem from a woman under 30 in good health.

The chain employs TRBV6-5 and TRBJ2-3, with D perhaps TRBD1 (6 bases). Between the trimmed V and J ends, which lost 5 bases and 11 bases, there was a span of 20 bases. The CDR3 consists of 14 residues. Germline V gives CDR1 MNHEY, CDR2 SVGAGI. CDR3 sequence: CASSKRTGTGEQYF. For the CDR3, the DNA is TGTGCCAGCAGTAAGCGAACAGGGACCGGAGAGCAGTATTTT.

The CDR3 here is CASSYKRGDTEAFF. Here the CDR3 DNA reads TGTGCCAGCAGTTACAAAAGGGGTGACACTGAAGCTTTCTTT. The chain couples TRBV6-5 to TRBJ1-1; tentatively, D is TRBD1 (5 bases). The germline gives CDR1 MNHEY, CDR2 SVGAGI. V lost 2 bases to trimming and J lost 3 bases, with 10 bases between them. The CDR3 covers 14 residues.

The chain has TRBV7-2 and TRBJ2-3, with 12 bases lining up with TRBD2. The CDR3 loop spans 15 amino acids. The V segment lost 4 bases and the J segment 5 bases; nucleotides outside the gene matches: 4. Looked up from germline, CDR1 is SGHTA and CDR2 is FQGNSA. The CDR3 here is CASSSSGRGGDTQYF. CDR3 nucleotide sequence: TGTGCCAGCAGCTCTAGCGGGAGGGGTGGAGATACGCAGTATTTT.

There are a few counts of this clone. The V gene is TRBV6-5, the J gene TRBJ2-7; the D gene is possibly TRBD1 (6 bases). V was clipped by 5 bases and J by 4 bases, with 15 bases between them. The CDR3 has 14 amino acids. Germline V lookup: CDR1 MNHEY, CDR2 SVGAGI. In nucleotides, the CDR3 is TGTGCCAGCAGTACTCCGGGACACCTATACGAGCAGTACTTC. Translation gives CASSTPGHLYEQYF.

The rearrangement uses TRBV5-1 and TRBJ1-2; D may be TRBD1 (6 bases). V was trimmed by 4 bases and J by 3 bases, leaving 16 bases between them. Germline loops: CDR1 SGHRS, CDR2 YFSETQ. The length of the CDR3 is 15 residues. The CDR3 nucleotides are TGCGCCAGCAGCCCCGACGGGACAACCTACTATGGCTACACCTTC. Its translation: CASSPDGTTYYGYTF.

This clone has just a few counts. The chain uses TRBV18 and TRBJ2-5; D may be TRBD2 (5 bases). The CDR3 length is 15 residues. V lost 2 bases, J lost 5 bases, and 15 bases lay in between. The germline V gene has CDR1 KGHSH and CDR2 LQKENI. This chain's CDR3 is CASSPRTEGGETQYF. The CDR3 nucleotides are TGTGCCAGCTCACCAAGGACCGAGGGCGGGGAGACCCAGTACTTC.

This clone turned up a few times. J is TRBJ2-1 and V is TRBV7-2, with 11 bases lining up with TRBD2. Germline V lookup: CDR1 SGHTA, CDR2 FQGNSA. The CDR3 has 17 residues. Trimming at V came to 4 bases and at J to 3 bases, leaving 8 bases not matched to a gene. CDR3 DNA: TGTGCCAGCAGCTCCATAGCGGGAGGGCCTCTCTACAATGAGCAGTTCTTC. It encodes CASSSIAGGPLYNEQFF. The whole variable domain, filled in from reference TRBV7-2 and TRBJ2-1, reads GAGVSQSPSNKVTEKGKDVELRCDPISGHTALYWYRQSLGQGLEFLIYFQGNSAPDKSGLPSDRFSAERTGGSVSTLTIQRTQQEDSAVYLCASSSIAGGPLYNEQFFGPGTRLTVL.

This clone has a handful of counts. The chain carries TRBV5-1 and TRBJ2-5; a weak D match, TRBD2 (6 bases). The CDR3 covers 14 residues. The germline V gene encodes CDR1 SGHRS and CDR2 YFSETQ. Trimming stripped 4 bases from V and 1 base from J, with 11 bases between. The CDR3 bases are TGCGCCAGCAGCCCAGGGACTCCCCAAGAGACCCAGTACTTC. Translation: CASSPGTPQETQYF. Variable domain in full (rest from reference TRBV5-1 and TRBJ2-5): KAGVTQTPRYLIKTRGQQVTLSCSPISGHRSVSWYQQTPGQGLQFLFEYFSETQRNKGNFPGRFSGRQFSNSRSEMNVSTLELGDSALYLCASSPGTPQETQYFGPGTRLLVL.

This clone showed up just a few times. The rearrangement joins TRBV30 to TRBJ1-4; 8 nucleotides align to TRBD1. J was trimmed by 5 bases and V by 4 bases; bases with no gene match: 6. This CDR3 is 14 amino acids long. The V gene's germline CDR1 is GTSNPN and CDR2 SVGIG (reference sequence). CDR3 DNA sequence: TGTGCCTGGACCTGGACAGGGAGGAATGAAAAACTGTTTTTT. This encodes CAWTWTGRNEKLFF.

The table lists this clone with a few counts. This sequence joins TRBV5-4 and TRBJ2-7, with D perhaps TRBD2 (6 bases). V lost 4 bases and J 6 bases, leaving 20 bases between the germline ends. Germline values: CDR1 SGHNT, CDR2 YYREEE (reference sequence). The length of the CDR3 is 15 residues. The CDR3 bases are TGTGCCAGCAGCGGGGGACTCAAAGGGTTCTCCGAGCAGTACTTC. Translating gives CASSGGLKGFSEQYF.

The chain links TRBV30 to TRBJ1-5; D possibly corresponds to TRBD1 (5 bases). CDR1 is GTSNPN, CDR2 SVGIG, per germline (reference sequence). With 5 bases removed from V and 5 bases from J, the gap between germline ends came to 13 bases. This CDR3 has 13 residues. The CDR3 is CAWGGGTDQPQHF. The CDR3 DNA sequence: TGTGCCTGGGGCGGGGGTACGGATCAGCCCCAGCATTTT.

This sequence joins TRBV5-1 and TRBJ2-3, with a possible D match to TRBD2 (6 bases). Germline CDR1 reads SGHRS; CDR2 reads YFSETQ. V was cut by 0 bases and J by 0 bases, with 8 bases left in between. This CDR3 is built from 15 residues. Here the CDR3 DNA reads TGCGCCAGCAGCTTGGGCGGGGTGAGCACAGATACGCAGTATTTT. It specifies CASSLGGVSTDTQYF.

This clone was seen a handful of times. The rearrangement joins TRBV29-1 to TRBJ2-7; 7 bases are shared with TRBD2. Germline V CDR1 and CDR2: SQVTM, ANQGSEA. V shed 4 bases, J shed 4 bases, and the junction held 10 bases outside the gene matches. The CDR3 is 14 amino acids. CDR3 DNA: TGCAGCGTTGGAAGACCGGGACTACTTTACGAGCAGTACTTC. Protein product: CSVGRPGLLYEQYF.

The table lists this clone with a few counts. The chain has TRBV5-6 and TRBJ2-1, with D tentatively TRBD2 (5 bases). From germline, CDR1 is SGHDT and CDR2 YYEEEE. V was shortened by 4 bases and J by 4 bases, with 18 bases between the two germline ends. CDR3 size: 16 residues. CDR3 protein: CASSPRGRTVYNEQFF. CDR3 nucleotides: TGTGCCAGCAGCCCTCGGGGTAGGACGGTATACAATGAGCAGTTCTTC.

The chain joins TRBV30 to TRBJ1-2, with D uncertain. V lost 5 bases and J lost 8, with 12 bases in between. Per the germline V gene, CDR1 is GTSNPN and CDR2 is SVGIG (reference sequence). The CDR3 is 11 amino acids. CDR3 sequence (DNA): TGTGCCTGGCCGACTGGGAGGGGCTACACCTTC. Residues: CAWPTGRGYTF.